These T cell receptor beta chains were read from a single sample in a study of OX40 agonist ivuxolimab in advanced cancers. The method was immunoSEQ multiplex PCR; TCRdb's version includes in-frame clones alone and lacks a portion of them. The repertoire holds about 26,000 clones, with around 90% as singletons. The material was CD4+ or CD8+ T cells sorted from blood, obtained in a trial of the OX40 agonist ivuxolimab. These receptors were obtained from an adult with an advanced solid tumor such as melanoma, head and neck, liver or kidney cancer. Each CDR3 is given with its conserved first and last residue. A D gene is named only where the DNA matches it firmly. Clone size is given for some rows only: seen once, a few or many times, or a class if the clone is expanded.

TGTGCCAGCAGCGGAGGGGGCGAAGGTTTTGAAAAACTGTTTTTT CASSGGGEGFEKLFF TRBD1 15 TRBJ1-4 - TRBV9
TGTGCCAGCAGTTCTCTTCGGGCTAGCGGGAAAACCTACGAGCAGTACTTC CASSSLRASGKTYEQYF TRBD2 17 TRBJ2-7 once TRBV27
TGTGCCAGTAGTATAGGAGACAGCTCCTACAATGAGCAGTTCTTC CASSIGDSSYNEQFF - 15 TRBJ2-1 - TRBV19
TGTGCCAGTAGTATCCTAGCGGGAGGGCCTACAGATACGCAGTATTTT CASSILAGGPTDTQYF TRBD2 16 TRBJ2-3 - TRBV19
TGTGCCAGCAGTCACGGACTAGCGGGAGTCTACAATGAGCAGTTCTTC CASSHGLAGVYNEQFF TRBD2 16 TRBJ2-1 - TRBV6-6
TGTGCCAGCAGTTCAGGGGCGGGCACCGGGGAGCTGTTTTTT CASSSGAGTGELFF - 14 TRBJ2-2 - TRBV27
TGTGCCAGCAGCAAAGGTTTCACAGCCCAATCCTTCTACAATGAGCAGTTCTTC CASSKGFTAQSFYNEQFF - 18 TRBJ2-1 - TRBV21-1
TGTGCCAGCAGCTTTAGCGGGAGGAATGAGCAGTTCTTC CASSFSGRNEQFF TRBD2 13 TRBJ2-1 - TRBV11-1
TGTGCCAGCAGTTCCCCGACTAGAATCGATGAGCAGTTCTTC CASSSPTRIDEQFF - 14 TRBJ2-1 - TRBV6-5
TGTGCCAGTAGTATAGGACTAGCGGGAACCTACGAGCAGTACTTC CASSIGLAGTYEQYF TRBD2 15 TRBJ2-7 - TRBV19
TGCGCCAGCAGCCAGATGACAACGGGGTACGAGCAGTACTTC CASSQMTTGYEQYF - 14 TRBJ2-7 - TRBV4-1
TGCGCCAGCAGCCAAGAATCCACAGATACGCAGTATTTT CASSQESTDTQYF - 13 TRBJ2-3 - TRBV4-3
TGTGCCAGCAGTTGGACATATAGCAATCAGCCCCAGCATTTT CASSWTYSNQPQHF - 14 TRBJ1-5 - TRBV28
TGTGCCAGCAGCCAAGACACCTTCACCGGGGAGCTGTTTTTT CASSQDTFTGELFF - 14 TRBJ2-2 - TRBV14
TGTGCCAGCAGCTCGAATGCACCCACCTCAGGTTTTCGAGAGACCCAGTACTTC CASSSNAPTSGFRETQYF - 18 TRBJ2-5 - TRBV7-6
TGTGCCAGCAGCGCCCCCGCTAGCGGGAGTACAGATACGCAGTATTTT CASSAPASGSTDTQYF TRBD2 16 TRBJ2-3 - TRBV7-9
TGTGCCAGCTCACCAACGACGGACACCTTCTATGGCTACACCTTC CASSPTTDTFYGYTF - 15 TRBJ1-2 - TRBV18
TGTGCCAGCAGCTTAACCCGGGACAGGGGAGCCAAAAACATTCAGTACTTC CASSLTRDRGAKNIQYF TRBD1 17 TRBJ2-4 - TRBV7-9
TGCGCCAGCAGCCAAGATCGTAGTTACAATGAGCAGTTCTTC CASSQDRSYNEQFF - 14 TRBJ2-1 - TRBV4-3
TGTGCCAGCAGTGACGTGGGAGGGACCCATGAGCAGTTCTTC CASSDVGGTHEQFF TRBD2 14 TRBJ2-1 - TRBV2
TGTGCCAGCAGTGCTCCGGGACGGTACGAGCAGTACTTC CASSAPGRYEQYF - 13 TRBJ2-7 - TRBV2
TGTGCCAGCAGTGAAGCGGCGCAGTACTTC CASSEAAQYF - 10 TRBJ2-7 - TRBV2
TGTGCCTGGAGTAGCGGGGGCCGGGAGACCCAGTACTTC CAWSSGGRETQYF TRBD2 13 TRBJ2-5 - TRBV30
TGTGCCAGCAGCGTATCCGGGGAGCTGTTTTTT CASSVSGELFF - 11 TRBJ2-2 - TRBV9
TGTGCCAGCAGCCCGGTCTCCTACGAGCAGTACTTC CASSPVSYEQYF - 12 TRBJ2-7 - TRBV25-1
TGCGCCAGCAGCTTCCTGCCTGTTAGCGGAGAAGAGACCCAGTACTTC CASSFLPVSGEETQYF - 16 TRBJ2-5 - TRBV5-1
TGTGCCAGCAGTGAAACCGGGGAGCTGTTTTTT CASSETGELFF - 11 TRBJ2-2 - TRBV2
TGTGCCAGTAAGTCGGGGACCAGGGGGACATACAATGAGCAGTTCTTC CASKSGTRGTYNEQFF TRBD1 16 TRBJ2-1 - TRBV19
TGCAGCGTTCCCGACAGGGATGGCGGGGCAGATACGCAGTATTTT CSVPDRDGGADTQYF - 15 TRBJ2-3 - TRBV29-1
TGCGCCAGCAGCTCTTCGGACAGGGTAATGTGGCCCGGGGAGCTGTTTTTT CASSSSDRVMWPGELFF TRBD1 17 TRBJ2-2 - TRBV5-1
TGTGCCAGCAGTTTACGAGGGCAGTACGAGCAGTACTTC CASSLRGQYEQYF - 13 TRBJ2-7 - TRBV27
TGTGCCAGCAGCGTAGACCTTGGTGACTATGGCTACACCTTC CASSVDLGDYGYTF - 14 TRBJ1-2 - TRBV9
TGTGCCAGCAGTTCATCAGGGGGCGGAGGCTACGAGCAGTACTTC CASSSSGGGGYEQYF TRBD1 15 TRBJ2-7 - TRBV6-7
TGTGCCAGTAGTTACGAGAACACTGAAGCTTTCTTT CASSYENTEAFF - 12 TRBJ1-1 - TRBV19
TGTGCCAGCAGTGATCGCTGGGGGGCAAACTATGGCTACACCTTC CASSDRWGANYGYTF - 15 TRBJ1-2 - TRBV2
TGTGCCACCAGCAGTTTCTGGGGGGCCGGGGAGCTGTTTTTT CATSSFWGAGELFF - 14 TRBJ2-2 - TRBV15
TGTGCCAGCAGCTTACCGGGAAGCTCCTACAATGAGCAGTTCTTC CASSLPGSSYNEQFF - 15 TRBJ2-1 - TRBV7-9
TGTGCCAGCAGTGAGCCAGGGATAAACATTCAGTACTTC CASSEPGINIQYF - 13 TRBJ2-4 - TRBV25-1
TGCGCCAGCAGCTTGGGGGACTCGACAACCTACGAGCAGTACTTC CASSLGDSTTYEQYF - 15 TRBJ2-7 - TRBV5-1
TGTGCCAGCAGCTGGTCCGCCGCTCACACAGATACGCAGTATTTT CASSWSAAHTDTQYF - 15 TRBJ2-3 - TRBV11-3
TGTGCCAGCAGTTACCTTAGCTCGGGCGAGCAGTACTTC CASSYLSSGEQYF - 13 TRBJ2-7 - TRBV6-5
TGTGCCAGCAGTCGGACAGGGTTACTAGGAGAGACCCAGTACTTC CASSRTGLLGETQYF TRBD1 15 TRBJ2-5 - TRBV11-3
TGTGCCAGCAGCCGGACAGGGAAAAACACCGGGGAGCTGTTTTTT CASSRTGKNTGELFF TRBD1 15 TRBJ2-2 - TRBV7-7
TGTGCCTGGAGTGTACTCAGCTACGAGCAGTACTTC CAWSVLSYEQYF - 12 TRBJ2-7 - TRBV30